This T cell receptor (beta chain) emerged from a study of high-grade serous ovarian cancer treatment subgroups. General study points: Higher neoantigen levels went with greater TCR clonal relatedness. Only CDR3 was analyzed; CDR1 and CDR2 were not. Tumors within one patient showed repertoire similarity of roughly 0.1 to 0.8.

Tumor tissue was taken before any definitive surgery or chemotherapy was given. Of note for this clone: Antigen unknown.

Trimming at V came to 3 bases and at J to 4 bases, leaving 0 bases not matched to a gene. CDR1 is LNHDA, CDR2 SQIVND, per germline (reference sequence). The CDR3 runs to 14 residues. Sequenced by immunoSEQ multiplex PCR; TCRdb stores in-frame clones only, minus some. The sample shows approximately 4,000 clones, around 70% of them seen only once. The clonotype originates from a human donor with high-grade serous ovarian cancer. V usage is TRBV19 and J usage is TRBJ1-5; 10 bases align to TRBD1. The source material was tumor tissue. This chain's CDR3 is CASSMGQGNQPQHF. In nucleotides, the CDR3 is TGTGCCAGTAGTATGGGACAGGGGAATCAGCCCCAGCATTTT.